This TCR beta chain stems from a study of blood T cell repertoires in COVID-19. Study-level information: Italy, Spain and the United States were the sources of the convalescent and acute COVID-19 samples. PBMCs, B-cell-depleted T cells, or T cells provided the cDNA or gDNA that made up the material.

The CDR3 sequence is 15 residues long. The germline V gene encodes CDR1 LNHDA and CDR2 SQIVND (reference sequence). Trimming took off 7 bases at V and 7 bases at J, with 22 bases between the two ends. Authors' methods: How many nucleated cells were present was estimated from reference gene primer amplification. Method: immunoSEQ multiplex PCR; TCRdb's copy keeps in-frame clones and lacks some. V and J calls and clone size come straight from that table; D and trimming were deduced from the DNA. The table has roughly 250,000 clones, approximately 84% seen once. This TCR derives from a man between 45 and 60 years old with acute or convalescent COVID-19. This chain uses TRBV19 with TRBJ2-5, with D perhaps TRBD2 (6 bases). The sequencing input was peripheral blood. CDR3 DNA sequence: TGTGCCAGTACCCTAGGACCAGGGAGGTCTGGGACCCAGTACTTC. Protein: CASTLGPGRSGTQYF.